This TCR beta chain derives from a study of cytomegalovirus exposure and HLA in healthy donors. Notes on the study in general: The authors excluded some V segments, including TRBV6-2 and TRBV6-3, as indistinguishable. In vitro checks showed that a few CMV-associated chains really do target CMV antigens. The number of N-insertions in an Asian-associated ancestry cluster was reportedly below the roughly 620-donor mean in a later analysis. Roughly even sequencing depth across donors was the assumption behind the presence/absence analyses.

V shed 3 bases and J shed 0 bases, with 15 bases lying between them. Germline CDR1 reads LNHDA; CDR2 reads SQIVND (reference sequence). The CDR3 is 17 residues long. The PCR was carried out with 60 Vbeta primers and 13 Jbeta primers. Profiling relied on immunoSEQ multiplex PCR, and the TCRdb table lists in-frame clones only, not all of them. The table has approximately 92,000 clones, under 85% seen once. Regarding this clone: The antigen is unknown.

The source of this sequence is a man aged 50 to 59 in good health and CMV-seropositive. The sequencing sample was made of PBMCs. The rearrangement uses TRBV19 and TRBJ1-5; TRBD1 is a possible D gene (6 bases). The CDR3 DNA follows: TGTGCCAGTAGTATCCTCGGGACACCCCTTAGCAATCAGCCCCAGCATTTT. Translated, it gives CASSILGTPLSNQPQHF.